This TCR beta chain was observed in a study of CD8+CD57+ T cells in acquired aplastic anemia. General study results and limits: Sharing between patients and controls was observed for over 25 CD8+ CDR3 sequences.

To note about this clonotype: Its target is not known.

CDR1 and CDR2 from the germline V gene are SGDLS and YYNGEE. The CDR3 covers 16 residues. V was clipped by 4 bases and J by 5 bases; unmatched bases: 12. According to the study, genomic DNA was the template for TCR beta VDJ and CDR3 profiling. MiXCR, applied by TCRdb to the reads, yields one record per CDR3 protein. The sample has around 170,000 distinct CDR3 sequences; about 60% are singletons. The sequence was collected from a human donor in good health. The sequenced sample was sorted CD4+, CD8+, or CD8+CD57+ T cells (not recorded which) from PBMCs. The chain employs TRBV9 and TRBJ2-5, with 9 bases fitting TRBD2. CDR3 protein: CASSRYSGGGVETQYF. In DNA form, the CDR3 reads TGTGCCAGCAGCAGATATAGCGGGGGCGGGGTTGAGACCCAGTACTTC.